This T cell receptor (beta chain) is drawn from a study of T cell responses to AZD1222 COVID-19 vaccine. The V and J ends lost 2 bases and 6 bases, in that order; junction bases with no gene match: 6. The germline V gene has CDR1 MGHDK and CDR2 SYGVNS. The CDR3 extends over 17 amino acids. Clones were sequenced by immunoSEQ multiplex PCR, and TCRdb holds only the in-frame ones, with some missing. The sample contains 150,000 to 200,000 clones, 80% to 95% of which appear only once. This sequence originates from an adult in good health. The sequences come from peripheral blood, collected on day 0 of AZD1222 vaccination. This rearrangement joins TRBV25-1 to TRBJ2-1, with 14 bases fitting TRBD2. CDR3 nucleotide sequence: TGTGCCAGCAGTGAAAATGGACTAGCGGGAGGAGCCAATGAGCAGTTCTTC. It is translated as CASSENGLAGGANEQFF.